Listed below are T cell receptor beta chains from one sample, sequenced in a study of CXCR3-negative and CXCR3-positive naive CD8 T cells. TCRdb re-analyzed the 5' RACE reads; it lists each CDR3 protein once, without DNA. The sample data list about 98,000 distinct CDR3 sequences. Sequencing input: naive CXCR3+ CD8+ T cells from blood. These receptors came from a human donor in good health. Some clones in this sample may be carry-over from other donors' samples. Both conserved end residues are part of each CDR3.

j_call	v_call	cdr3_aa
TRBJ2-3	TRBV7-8	CASSLVAGDIDTQYF
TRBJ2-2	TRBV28	CASSPREANTGELFF
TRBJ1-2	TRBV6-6	CASSYPTAVRDYGYTF
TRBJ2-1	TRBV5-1	CASSLDVRGGRREQFF
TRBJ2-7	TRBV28	CASRTSRAYEQYF
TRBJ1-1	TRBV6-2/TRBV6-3	CASSYRPGGLTEAFF
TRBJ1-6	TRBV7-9	CASSGQRDSSNSPLHF
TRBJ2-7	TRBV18	CASSPPAGSYEQYF
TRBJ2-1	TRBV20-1	CSASGLAGNNNEQFF
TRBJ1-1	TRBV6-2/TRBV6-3	CAISESGGRNTEAFF
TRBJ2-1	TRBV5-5	CASSLRSLLAGGSYNEQFF
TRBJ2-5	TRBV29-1	CSVLDVDTKETQYF
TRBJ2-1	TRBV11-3	CASSLGILAGQFF
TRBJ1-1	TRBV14	CASSQARTTNTEAFF
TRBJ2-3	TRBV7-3	CASSLAGAAADTQYF
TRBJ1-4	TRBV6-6	CASSPLGQGDEKLFF